These 17 T cell receptor beta chains share one sample of origin, sequenced in a study of blood T cell repertoires in COVID-19. The assay was immunoSEQ multiplex PCR, and TCRdb's table has in-frame clones only and misses some. The table shows about 190,000 clones, with about 81% occurring only once. The sequenced sample consisted of peripheral blood. All receptors come from a man aged 25-40 years with active or convalescent COVID-19.

The chain employs TRBV10-2 and TRBJ2-5; 10 nucleotides agree with TRBD2. Per germline, CDR1 WSHSY and CDR2 SAAADI. V was pared by 3 bases and J by 4 bases, with 14 bases of the junction left unmatched. The CDR3 has 18 residues. The CDR3 DNA reads TGCGCCAGCAGTGATCAGGGACTAGCGCCCGAAAATAGAGAGACCCAGTACTTC. Translation: CASSDQGLAPENRETQYF.

J is TRBJ2-5 and V is TRBV7-2; possibly TRBD1 for D (6 bases). V dropped 3 bases and J dropped 2 bases, with 13 bases sitting between them. The CDR3 has 15 amino acids. Germline lookup yields CDR1 SGHTA and CDR2 FQGNSA. This chain's CDR3 is CASSLMTGTQETQYF. CDR3 bases: TGTGCCAGCAGCTTGATGACAGGTACTCAAGAGACCCAGTACTTC.

Judged by abundance, this clone is medium-sized. The V and J genes are TRBV4-1 and TRBJ2-1; D is possibly TRBD2 (6 bases). The CDR3 totals 17 residues. Germline V gene data show CDR1 as MGHRA and CDR2 as YSYEKL. V was pared by 6 bases and J by 7 bases, with 25 bases between. CDR3 DNA sequence: TGCGCCAGCAGTCGCAGCGGGCCTACGGAACCGTTGAATGAGCAGTTCTTC. Its translation: CASSRSGPTEPLNEQFF.

The rearrangement links TRBV7-3 to TRBJ2-6, with D possibly being TRBD1 (6 bases). The CDR3 extends over 18 amino acids. The V and J ends lost 5 bases and 1 base respectively, with 18 bases between them. Germline assignment: CDR1 SGHTA and CDR2 FQGTGA. The CDR3 loop is CASSPTGSPRSGANVLTF. As DNA, the CDR3 is TGTGCCAGCAGCCCTACAGGGTCCCCTAGGTCTGGGGCCAACGTCCTGACTTTC.

The genes are TRBV5-6 and TRBJ1-4; TRBD1 is a possible D gene (5 bases). V lost 4 bases to trimming and J lost 1 base, with 11 bases between them. The CDR3 is 15 amino acids. CDR1 SGHDT and CDR2 YYEEEE come from the germline V gene. The CDR3 here is CASSPTGETNEKLFF. DNA of the CDR3: TGTGCCAGCAGCCCCACGGGGGAAACTAATGAAAAACTGTTTTTT.

The chain employs TRBV27 and TRBJ1-5, with 7 bases that match TRBD1. J gave up 3 bases and V 0 bases, and 8 bases lay outside the gene matches. This CDR3 comprises 17 residues. CDR1 and CDR2 from the germline V gene are MNHEY and SMNVEV (reference sequence). The CDR3 bases are TGTGCCAGCAGTTTATCGGGGCCAGGGGGACCCAATCAGCCCCAGCATTTT. The encoded protein is CASSLSGPGGPNQPQHF.

This clone appeared a single time. V usage is TRBV19 and J usage is TRBJ2-7; perhaps TRBD1 as D (6 bases). V lost 3 bases to trimming and J lost 0 bases, with 15 bases between them. There are 16 residues in the CDR3. Germline V CDR1 and CDR2: LNHDA, SQIVND (reference sequence). The CDR3 region is CASSMHVQGGSYEQYF. CDR3 coding DNA: TGTGCCAGTAGTATGCATGTACAGGGCGGCTCCTACGAGCAGTACTTC.

The rearrangement uses TRBV4-1 and TRBJ2-3; TRBD1 might be the D (6 bases). The CDR3 runs 16 residues. CDR1 is MGHRA and CDR2 is YSYEKL in the germline V gene. V lost 1 base and J lost 1, with 12 bases in between. CDR3: CASSQGPRGGTDTQYF. CDR3 bases: TGCGCCAGCAGCCAAGGCCCCAGGGGAGGCACAGATACGCAGTATTTT.

The chain joins TRBV19 to TRBJ2-5; D is unclear. Germline V gene data show CDR1 as LNHDA and CDR2 as SQIVND (reference sequence). V dropped 7 bases and J dropped 5 bases, with 11 bases sitting between them. This CDR3 has 12 amino acids. CDR3 bases: TGTGCCAGTAAGAGGCACGGCGAGACCCAGTACTTC. It is translated as CASKRHGETQYF.

The chain joins TRBV25-1 to TRBJ1-2, with a possible D match to TRBD1 (6 bases). V lost 1 base to trimming and J lost 5 bases, with 11 bases between them. The germline V gene has CDR1 MGHDK and CDR2 SYGVNS. The CDR3 has 14 residues. DNA of the CDR3: TGTGCCAGCAGTGAATCGGGCAGGGGATATGGCTACACCTTC. Amino acids: CASSESGRGYGYTF.

The rearrangement joins TRBV2 to TRBJ1-2; 10 bases fit TRBD1. This CDR3 is built from 16 residues. Germline CDR1 is SNHLY and CDR2 is FYNNEI. V shed 2 bases and J 4 bases; nucleotides not matched to a gene: 7. CDR3 coding DNA: TGTGCCAGCAGTGAAACTCCGACAGGGGGCTCCTATGGCTACACCTTC. Translating gives CASSETPTGGSYGYTF.

This chain uses TRBV24-1 with TRBJ2-3; D perhaps matches TRBD1 (6 bases). Looked up from germline, CDR1 is KGHDR and CDR2 is SFDVKD. V was pared by 7 bases and J by 4 bases, with 17 bases between. CDR3 length: 15 residues. CDR3: CATSSSQQGADTQYF. CDR3 coding DNA: TGTGCCACCAGCTCGAGTCAACAGGGCGCAGATACGCAGTATTTT.

This clone was detected once. CDR3 nucleotides: TGTGCCAGCAGTTTGTACGGGGAAGATACGCAGTATTTT. It specifies CASSLYGEDTQYF. This chain joins TRBV28 and TRBJ2-3, with TRBD2 as a possible D gene (5 bases). The ends were cut back, 3 bases at V and 5 bases at J, with 9 bases in the middle. The CDR3 is 13 residues long. Looked up from germline, CDR1 is MDHEN and CDR2 is SYDVKM.

This clone occurred once. The chain couples TRBV5-1 to TRBJ2-5, with D possibly being TRBD1 (5 bases). V dropped 0 bases and J dropped 2 bases, with 5 bases sitting between them. Looked up from germline, CDR1 is SGHRS and CDR2 is YFSETQ. The CDR3 consists of 13 residues. The CDR3 here is CASSLGQQETQYF. The CDR3 DNA reads as TGCGCCAGCAGCTTGGGACAGCAAGAGACCCAGTACTTC.

This chain links TRBV19 with TRBJ2-2, with unresolved D. V lost 1 base and J 4 bases, leaving 10 bases between the germline ends. Germline loops: CDR1 LNHDA, CDR2 SQIVND (reference sequence). CDR3 length equals 15 residues. The CDR3 DNA follows: TGTGCCAGTAGTATAGGGGCAGCCGTCACCGGGGAGCTGTTTTTT. Its protein is CASSIGAAVTGELFF.

The chain couples TRBV3-1 (or the pseudogene TRBV3-2) to TRBJ1-5; unclear D gene. CDR3 size: 15 residues. V was pared by 0 bases and J by 0 bases, with 6 bases between. In germline, CDR1 is LGHDT, CDR2 YNNKEL (reference sequence). CDR3 coding DNA: TGTGCCAGCAGCCAAGATACGGTTAGCAATCAGCCCCAGCATTTT. Translated: CASSQDTVSNQPQHF.

This clone was seen at least ten times. The chain joins TRBV10-1 to TRBJ1-1; 12 bases are shared with TRBD1. Germline trimming cut 6 bases from V and 1 base from J; bases unmatched to any gene: 6. Germline CDR1 reads WNHNN; CDR2 reads SYGVQD (reference sequence). The CDR3 loop spans 16 amino acids. The CDR3 here is CASRAGTGGKNTEAFF. The DNA of the CDR3 is TGCGCCAGCAGGGCCGGGACAGGGGGCAAGAACACTGAAGCTTTCTTT.